The present TCR beta chain was sequenced within a study of T cell responses to AZD1222 COVID-19 vaccine. Study outcomes and limitations: Unmutated regions of variants are reportedly targeted by nearly half of spike-specific TCRs. At baseline, just six AZD1222 recipients tested seropositive. Clonal diversity may have been underestimated, and the donors were mostly white British, with more females than males.

With respect to this clone: Its antigen is not known.

Libraries were prepared by immunoSEQ multiplex PCR; TCRdb keeps only in-frame clonotypes and omits some of them. The table shows more than 150,000 clones, with about 87% occurring only once. Trimming pared 3 bases from V and 0 bases from J, leaving 12 bases between. Germline V gene data show CDR1 as MDHEN and CDR2 as SYDVKM. The CDR3 runs to 15 residues. The sample consisted of peripheral blood, taken 28 days after the second AZD1222 dose. V gene TRBV28 combines with J gene TRBJ2-7, with a possible D match to TRBD2 (5 bases). This TCR was sampled from an adult who received the AZD1222 COVID-19 vaccine. The CDR3 loop reads CASSFVRRASYEQYF. CDR3 nucleotides: TGTGCCAGCAGTTTCGTTCGGCGGGCCTCCTACGAGCAGTACTTC.